The 26 T cell receptor beta chains below were found in one sample sequenced in a study of chemoradiotherapy in HPV16-positive cancers. Libraries were prepared by immunoSEQ multiplex PCR; TCRdb keeps only in-frame clonotypes and omits some of them. This table holds several thousand clones, around 74% found once. This specimen was collected from a patient who underwent chemoradiotherapy. The receptors originated from a human donor with HPV-associated anogenital cancer.

V usage is TRBV5-1 and J usage is TRBJ2-6; TRBD1 might be the D (5 bases). The CDR3 has 17 residues. CDR1 SGHRS and CDR2 YFSETQ come from the germline V gene. V dropped 0 bases and J dropped 2 bases, with 12 bases sitting between them. The CDR3 loop reads CASSLAGQGTGANVLTF. The CDR3 nucleotides read TGCGCCAGCAGCTTGGCCGGGCAGGGTACTGGGGCCAACGTCCTGACTTTC.

This clone was observed a few times. The V call is TRBV7-9, the J call TRBJ2-7; 8 nucleotides line up with TRBD2. The germline V gene has CDR1 SEHNR and CDR2 FQNEAQ (reference sequence). The CDR3 extends over 14 amino acids. The trim removed 6 bases at V and 6 bases at J, leaving 10 bases unmatched. CDR3 loop: CASSPHGRGGEQYF. The CDR3 DNA follows: TGTGCCAGCAGTCCACATGGACGGGGGGGCGAGCAGTACTTC.

The V call is TRBV27, the J call TRBJ2-5; TRBD1 is a possible D gene (6 bases). The V end lost 8 bases, the J end lost 5 bases, and 15 bases lay between the germline ends. The CDR3 sequence is 13 residues long. Germline CDR1 reads MNHEY; CDR2 reads SMNVEV (reference sequence). DNA for the CDR3: TGTGCCAGCGCTCAGGGGTCGCTGGAGACCCAGTACTTC. As protein: CASAQGSLETQYF.

The V gene is TRBV5-5, the J gene TRBJ2-2; the D gene is possibly TRBD1 (6 bases). The CDR3 totals 16 residues. Germline lookup yields CDR1 SGHKS and CDR2 YYEKEE (reference sequence). V gave up 1 base and J gave up 5 bases, with 15 bases separating them. The CDR3 DNA sequence: TGTGCCAGCAGCTTGAGTAGGGGCCAGGGGACCGGGGAGCTGTTTTTT. Protein sequence: CASSLSRGQGTGELFF. Complete variable domain (other parts from reference TRBV5-5 and TRBJ2-2): DAGVTQSPTHLIKTRGQQVTLRCSPISGHKSVSWYQQVLGQGPQFIFQYYEKEERGRGNFPDRFSARQFPNYSSELNVNALLLGDSALYLCASSLSRGQGTGELFFGEGSRLTVL.

This clone was recorded once. The chain is built from TRBV9 and TRBJ2-3, with D unresolved. CDR3 length equals 16 residues. Germline V gene data show CDR1 as SGDLS and CDR2 as YYNGEE. Trimming took 0 bases from V and 0 from J, leaving 11 bases between them. CDR3 residues: CASSVGVLLSTDTQYF. CDR3 coding DNA: TGTGCCAGCAGCGTAGGGGTGCTTCTCAGCACAGATACGCAGTATTTT.

V gene TRBV5-5 combines with J gene TRBJ2-7; a weak D match, TRBD2 (6 bases). The germline V gene has CDR1 SGHKS and CDR2 YYEKEE (reference sequence). V was cut by 2 bases and J by 5 bases, with 17 bases left in between. This CDR3 contains 15 residues. The CDR3 here is CASSFFPGGRNEQYF. The CDR3 nucleotides are TGTGCCAGCAGCTTTTTTCCCGGGGGACGCAACGAGCAGTACTTC.

The J gene is TRBJ1-6, the V gene TRBV7-2; D not certain. Germline V gene data show CDR1 as SGHTA and CDR2 as FQGNSA. The CDR3 length is 14 residues. V was cut by 6 bases and J by 10 bases, with 16 bases left in between. CDR3 in DNA: TGTGCCAGCAGTTCTGACATGAACTACTCACCCCTCCACTTT. Translating it yields CASSSDMNYSPLHF.

The chain couples TRBV6-6 to TRBJ2-7, with D perhaps TRBD2 (5 bases). Germline CDR1 MNHNY, CDR2 SVGAGI (reference sequence). V dropped 2 bases and J dropped 1 base, with 12 bases sitting between them. The CDR3 has 15 amino acids. CDR3 region: CASSYRSGGSYEQYF. The CDR3 bases are TGTGCCAGCAGTTACCGGTCTGGAGGTTCCTACGAGCAGTACTTC.

CDR3 in amino acids: CASRSGQGAVGYTF. The CDR3 DNA reads as TGTGCCAGCAGATCGGGACAGGGGGCTGTTGGCTACACCTTC. The chain combines TRBV28 with TRBJ1-2; 12 bases align to TRBD1. The CDR3 has 14 residues. The V and J ends lost 6 bases and 7 bases, in that order; junction bases with no gene match: 6. Germline V CDR1 and CDR2: MDHEN, SYDVKM.

The V gene is TRBV11-2, the J gene TRBJ1-4, with a weak D call TRBD1 (6 bases). Germline-derived CDR1 and CDR2 are SGHAT and FQNNGV. With 6 bases removed from V and 6 bases from J, the gap between germline ends came to 17 bases. This CDR3 is 15 amino acids long. CDR3 region: CASRYTGHADEKLFF. The CDR3 DNA sequence: TGTGCCAGCAGGTACACAGGGCACGCGGATGAAAAACTGTTTTTT.

CDR3 sequence: CASSLEIDHSYEQYF. CDR3 nucleotide sequence: TGCGCCAGCAGCTTGGAAATAGACCACTCCTACGAGCAGTACTTC. The V and J genes are TRBV5-1 and TRBJ2-7; D is uncertain. The CDR3 has 15 residues. Per germline, CDR1 SGHRS and CDR2 YFSETQ. Deletions cut 0 bases from V and 0 bases from J, with 10 bases between.

This rearrangement joins TRBV9 to TRBJ2-2; 9 bases match TRBD1. The CDR3 has 16 residues. J was trimmed by 2 bases and V by 4 bases; bases with no gene match: 6. Per the germline V gene, CDR1 is SGDLS and CDR2 is YYNGEE. In nucleotides, the CDR3 is TGTGCCAGCAGCCCCCGGGGACAGGGAAACACCGGGGAGCTGTTTTTT. It encodes CASSPRGQGNTGELFF.

The V and J genes are TRBV5-5 and TRBJ2-1, with 8 bases lining up with TRBD2. Germline V lookup: CDR1 SGHKS, CDR2 YYEKEE (reference sequence). With 0 bases clipped from V and 2 bases from J, the junction kept 1 base outside the gene matches. This CDR3 is 15 amino acids long. The CDR3 DNA reads TGTGCCAGCAGCTTGGTCGGGGGGGCCTACAATGAGCAGTTCTTC. Protein product: CASSLVGGAYNEQFF.

The rearrangement uses TRBV6-1 and TRBJ1-6; 8 nucleotides align to TRBD1. The germline V gene encodes CDR1 MNHNS and CDR2 SASEGT. V shed 3 bases and J 4 bases; nucleotides not matched to a gene: 5. The CDR3 extends over 16 amino acids. CDR3 DNA: TGTGCCAGCAGTGAGGGGGACAGGTTTTATAATTCACCCCTCCACTTT. Its translation: CASSEGDRFYNSPLHF.

The V and J genes are TRBV5-8 and TRBJ2-1; TRBD1 might be the D (6 bases). This CDR3 is built from 15 residues. Trimming removed 3 bases from V and 0 bases from J, with 10 bases in between. Germline V gene sequence: CDR1 SGHTS, CDR2 YDEGEE. The CDR3 sequence is CASSYRGHSYNEQFF. The CDR3 DNA sequence: TGTGCCAGCAGCTATCGGGGACACTCCTACAATGAGCAGTTCTTC.

The chain links TRBV7-9 to TRBJ1-1; D call uncertain. V shed 4 bases and J shed 1 base, with 13 bases lying between them. The CDR3 is 15 residues long. Germline-derived CDR1 and CDR2 are SEHNR and FQNEAQ (reference sequence). This CDR3 reads CASSSLGRQNTEAFF. CDR3 sequence (DNA): TGTGCCAGCAGCTCTCTCGGGAGGCAGAACACTGAAGCTTTCTTT.

V usage is TRBV13 and J usage is TRBJ1-1; no reliable D call. The CDR3 is made up of 12 amino acids. Germline CDR1 is PRHDT and CDR2 is FYEKMQ (reference sequence). The V and J ends lost 0 bases and 3 bases respectively, with 2 bases between them. The CDR3 protein is CASSLGDTEAFF. In DNA, the CDR3 is TGTGCCAGCAGCTTAGGGGACACTGAAGCTTTCTTT.

This chain uses TRBV19 with TRBJ1-2; no definite D call. CDR3 size: 13 residues. Germline V gene sequence: CDR1 LNHDA, CDR2 SQIVND (reference sequence). Trimming removed 8 bases at V and 4 bases at J, with 14 bases between. The CDR3 DNA reads as TGTGCCAGTCGCTCATTGGGATTCTATGGCTACACCTTC. This encodes CASRSLGFYGYTF.

The rearrangement joins TRBV7-8 to TRBJ1-1; a weak D match, TRBD1 (6 bases). V was clipped by 4 bases and J by 4 bases, with 13 bases between them. The CDR3 totals 14 residues. Germline V CDR1 and CDR2: SGHVS, FQNEAQ. In nucleotides, the CDR3 is TGTGCCAGCAGCTACCGTAGACAGGTCACTGAAGCTTTCTTT. Translation: CASSYRRQVTEAFF.

The chain employs TRBV18 and TRBJ1-2; 8 bases line up with TRBD1. Germline CDR1 is KGHSH and CDR2 is LQKENI. V gave up 2 bases and J gave up 7 bases; unmatched junction bases: 6. The CDR3 extends over 14 amino acids. CDR3 DNA sequence: TGTGCCAGCTCACCAGAACAGGGGGAGATTGGCTACACCTTC. As protein: CASSPEQGEIGYTF.

This rearrangement joins TRBV27 to TRBJ2-7, with D unclear. Germline V CDR1 and CDR2: MNHEY, SMNVEV (reference sequence). The V gene lost 4 bases and the J gene lost 3 bases, with 16 bases spanning the gap. The CDR3 sequence is 15 residues long. In DNA form, the CDR3 reads TGTGCCAGCAGTTCCGGTCAAAACACCAACTACGAGCAGTACTTC. This codes for CASSSGQNTNYEQYF.

The chain employs TRBV6-1 and TRBJ2-1, with TRBD2 identical over 8 bases. CDR3 length equals 16 residues. From germline, CDR1 is MNHNS and CDR2 SASEGT. Losses at the gene ends were 0 bases for V and 7 bases for J; bases not matched to a gene: 8. CDR3 residues: CASSEAHGGAGNEQFF. CDR3 in DNA: TGTGCCAGCAGTGAAGCGCACGGGGGGGCAGGGAATGAGCAGTTCTTC.

This clone was counted between two and nine times. The chain combines TRBV10-3 with TRBJ2-7; TRBD1 aligns across 7 bases. V shed 6 bases, J shed 0 bases, and the junction held 8 bases outside the gene matches. This CDR3 is 15 amino acids long. Germline assignment: CDR1 ENHRY and CDR2 SYGVKD. The CDR3 region is CAISYGQVVSYEQYF. Written as DNA, the CDR3 is TGTGCCATCAGCTACGGACAGGTCGTCTCCTACGAGCAGTACTTC.

V usage is TRBV4-1 and J usage is TRBJ2-5; 10 bases match TRBD1. The CDR3 runs to 18 residues. The germline gives CDR1 MGHRA, CDR2 YSYEKL. V lost 3 bases and J lost 1; bases outside the gene matches: 11. The CDR3 reads CASSHNPRDRGGQETQYF. In DNA, the CDR3 is TGCGCCAGCAGCCATAACCCCCGGGACAGGGGAGGCCAAGAGACCCAGTACTTC.

This clone was counted only a few times. The chain links TRBV27 to TRBJ2-7; D gene uncertain. This CDR3 comprises 13 residues. Germline loops: CDR1 MNHEY, CDR2 SMNVEV (reference sequence). V lost 6 bases, J lost 0 bases, and 9 bases lay in between. Written as DNA, the CDR3 is TGTGCCAGCAGGGCACTGGGCTCCTACGAGCAGTACTTC. Encoded protein: CASRALGSYEQYF.

The chain couples TRBV10-3 to TRBJ2-3; 9 bases are a match to TRBD2. Trimming at V came to 5 bases and at J to 3 bases, leaving 9 bases not matched to a gene. This CDR3 is 16 amino acids long. The V gene's germline CDR1 is ENHRY and CDR2 SYGVKD. The chain's CDR3 is CAISSIAGEWTDTQYF. In DNA form, the CDR3 reads TGTGCCATCAGTTCAATAGCGGGGGAATGGACAGATACGCAGTATTTT.